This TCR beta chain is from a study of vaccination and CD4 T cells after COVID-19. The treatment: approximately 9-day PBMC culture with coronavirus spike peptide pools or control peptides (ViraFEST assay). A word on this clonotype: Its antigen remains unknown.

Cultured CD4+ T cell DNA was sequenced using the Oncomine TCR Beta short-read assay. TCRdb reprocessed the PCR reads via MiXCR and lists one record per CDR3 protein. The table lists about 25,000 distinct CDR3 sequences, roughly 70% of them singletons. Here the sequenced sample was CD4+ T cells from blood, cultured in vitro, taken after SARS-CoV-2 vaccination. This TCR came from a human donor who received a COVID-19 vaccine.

CDR3 loop: CSAREMAGTITGELFF. CDR3 nucleotide sequence: TGCAGTGCTAGAGAGATGGCTGGGACGATAACCGGGGAGCTGTTTTTT. The chain couples TRBV20-1 to TRBJ2-2; the D gene could be TRBD1 or TRBD2 (5 bases each). Germline V CDR1 and CDR2: DFQATT, SNEGSKA (reference sequence). The CDR3 loop spans 16 amino acids. V shed 0 bases and J shed 5 bases, with 16 bases lying between them.